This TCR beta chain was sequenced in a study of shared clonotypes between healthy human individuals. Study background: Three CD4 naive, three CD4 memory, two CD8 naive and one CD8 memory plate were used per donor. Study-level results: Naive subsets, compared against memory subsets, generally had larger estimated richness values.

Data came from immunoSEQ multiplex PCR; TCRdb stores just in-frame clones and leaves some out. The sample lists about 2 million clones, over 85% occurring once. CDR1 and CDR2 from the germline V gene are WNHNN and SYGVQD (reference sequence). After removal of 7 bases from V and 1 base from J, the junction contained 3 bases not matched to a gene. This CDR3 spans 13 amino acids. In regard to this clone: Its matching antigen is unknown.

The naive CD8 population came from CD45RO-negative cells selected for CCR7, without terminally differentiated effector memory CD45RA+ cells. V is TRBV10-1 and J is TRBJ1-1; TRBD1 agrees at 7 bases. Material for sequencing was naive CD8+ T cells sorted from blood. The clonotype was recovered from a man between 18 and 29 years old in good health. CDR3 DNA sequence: TGCGCCAGCATGGGACAGCCGAACACTGAAGCTTTCTTT. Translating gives CASMGQPNTEAFF.